This is a list of T cell receptor beta chains from one sample in a study of radiotherapy plus CTLA-4 blockade in lung cancer. The data were produced by immunoSEQ multiplex PCR, yet TCRdb's version contains in-frame clones alone and is incomplete. The sample shows around 40,000 clones, more than 60% of them seen only once. Sequenced material: peripheral blood, taken from a patient treated with radiotherapy plus ipilimumab. Source of these receptors: a human donor with non-small cell lung cancer who had stable disease on radiotherapy plus ipilimumab. The conserved cysteine and the conserved F or W are not part of the CDR3 here. Each record gives: V gene, J gene, CDR3 protein.

TRBV5-4	TRBJ1-2	ASSSRGRAIYGGYT
TRBV29-1	TRBJ1-2	SVGDRYYGYT
TRBV4-1	TRBJ1-4	ASSRVRGSDEKLF
TRBV10-1	TRBJ2-1	ASSDGMEQF
TRBV12-5	TRBJ2-2	ASGPPLAVVAGELF
TRBV23-1	TRBJ1-5	ANGQPFILAIKPQH
TRBV27	TRBJ2-6	ASSRGGQGASGANVLT
TRBV28	TRBJ1-2	ASSRFSYGYT
TRBV30	TRBJ2-2	AWSPLGGTGELF
TRBV20-1	TRBJ2-7	SAREIYEQY
TRBV6-1	TRBJ1-5	ASSPDRDQPQH
TRBV11-3	TRBJ2-7	ASSFRGGFVSYEQY
TRBV11-2	TRBJ2-3	ASSLGVSGGPDTQY
TRBV7-9	TRBJ2-3	ASSLKRGDTDTQY
TRBV27	TRBJ2-3	ASSLSSWASDTQY
TRBV6-4	TRBJ2-7	ASSGQGGLYEQY
TRBV19	TRBJ1-2	ATATGRNYGYT
TRBV7-8	TRBJ2-5	ASSLRYLAGGGETQY
TRBV13	TRBJ2-3	ASSPWTEADTQY
TRBV5-1	TRBJ2-3	ASSLFSTQY
TRBV6-6	TRBJ2-7	ASSYALTGGEQY
TRBV4-2	TRBJ1-2	ASSQEYTGMYGYT
TRBV2	TRBJ1-6	ATSRQGVTNNSPLH
TRBV18	TRBJ2-7	ASSPGQGPTYEQY
TRBV4-1	TRBJ1-2	ASSLSYGGEAGYT